Below are 5 T cell receptor beta chains sequenced from a single sample in a study of CD8 T cells in ankylosing spondylitis. Study results and caveats: About eight highly homologous variants made up a TCR beta motif that seemed to typify ankylosing spondylitis blood.

The antigens for these receptors are not known. Using its own MiXCR run on the 5' RACE reads, TCRdb lists one record per CDR3 protein. This sample has approximately 500,000 distinct CDR3 sequences; 10% to 15% occur once, and the top ten carry approximately 6.2%. The sequenced sample was blood, either unsorted or a sorted T cell fraction (not recorded which). The receptors originated from a male donor with ankylosing spondylitis.

This clonotype has more than one count but fewer than ten. The chain combines TRBV11-2 with TRBJ2-3, with D unclear. CDR3 length equals 16 residues. Germline CDR1 reads SGHAT; CDR2 reads FQNNGV. Trimming took 3 bases from V and 0 from J, leaving 13 bases between them. The CDR3 spells CASSFTYRGSTDTQYF. Here the CDR3 DNA reads TGTGCCAGCAGCTTCACCTATAGAGGAAGCACAGATACGCAGTATTTT.

This clonotype was seen more than once but under ten times. The chain recombines TRBV5-6 with TRBJ2-1; TRBD2 matches 7 bases. The CDR3 consists of 15 residues. The junction had 3 bases not matched to a gene; V was cut back by 0 bases and J by 3 bases. Per germline, CDR1 SGHDT and CDR2 YYEEEE. DNA of the CDR3: TGTGCCAGCAGCTTGGTCAGGGAGGGCTACAATGAGCAGTTCTTC. This translates into CASSLVREGYNEQFF.

This clonotype has ten or more counts. This chain joins TRBV7-2 and TRBJ2-7, with D possibly TRBD1 on 5 matching bases. The germline gives CDR1 SGHTA, CDR2 FQGNSA. CDR3 length equals 13 residues. The V end was cut by 3 bases, the J end by 3 bases, with 9 bases between. CDR3 protein: CASSFYRNYEQYF. CDR3 coding DNA: TGTGCCAGCAGCTTTTACAGGAACTACGAGCAGTACTTC.

This chain joins TRBV18 and TRBJ1-2; no clear D. Trimming took 2 bases from V and 4 from J, leaving 8 bases between them. The germline V gene encodes CDR1 KGHSH and CDR2 LQKENI. The CDR3 has 13 residues. The CDR3 here is CASSPGSIYGYTF. In DNA form, the CDR3 reads TGTGCCAGCTCACCAGGCAGTATCTATGGCTACACCTTC.

This clonotype has just a few counts. The genes are TRBV6-5 and TRBJ1-4; D possibly corresponds to TRBD1 (5 bases). The germline gives CDR1 MNHEY, CDR2 SVGAGI. The CDR3 totals 14 residues. Trimming removed 4 bases at V and 12 bases at J, with 18 bases between. CDR3 sequence: CASSSLLGGTQLFF. CDR3 nucleotides: TGTGCCAGCAGTTCCCTTCTTGGGGGGACGCAACTGTTTTTT.